The clone carrying this TCR beta chain occurred a few times. Its antigen is unknown. The method was immunoSEQ multiplex PCR; TCRdb's version includes in-frame clones alone and lacks a portion of them. The sample consists of around 40,000 clones, more than 65% of them appearing once. The sample is drawn from a study of radiotherapy plus CTLA-4 blockade in lung cancer. Whole-study context: Among enrolled patients, about 18% responded and 25% to 35% achieved disease control. General study results and limits: The best prediction of response reportedly came from early blood T cell clone dynamics, with interferon-beta. Radiotherapy with ipilimumab was followed by blood expansion of tumor-derived clones.

Germline CDR1 is SEHNR and CDR2 is FQNEAQ (reference sequence). Trimming removed 5 bases from V and 4 bases from J, with 17 bases in between. This CDR3 spans 15 amino acids. The TCR comes from a human donor with non-small cell lung cancer who had stable disease on radiotherapy plus ipilimumab. The chain recombines TRBV7-9 with TRBJ1-2, with D unclear. Material: peripheral blood, obtained from a patient treated with radiotherapy plus ipilimumab. The CDR3 loop is CASSVLQDLSYGYTF. CDR3 nucleotides: TGTGCCAGCAGCGTGCTGCAGGATTTGAGCTATGGCTACACCTTC.